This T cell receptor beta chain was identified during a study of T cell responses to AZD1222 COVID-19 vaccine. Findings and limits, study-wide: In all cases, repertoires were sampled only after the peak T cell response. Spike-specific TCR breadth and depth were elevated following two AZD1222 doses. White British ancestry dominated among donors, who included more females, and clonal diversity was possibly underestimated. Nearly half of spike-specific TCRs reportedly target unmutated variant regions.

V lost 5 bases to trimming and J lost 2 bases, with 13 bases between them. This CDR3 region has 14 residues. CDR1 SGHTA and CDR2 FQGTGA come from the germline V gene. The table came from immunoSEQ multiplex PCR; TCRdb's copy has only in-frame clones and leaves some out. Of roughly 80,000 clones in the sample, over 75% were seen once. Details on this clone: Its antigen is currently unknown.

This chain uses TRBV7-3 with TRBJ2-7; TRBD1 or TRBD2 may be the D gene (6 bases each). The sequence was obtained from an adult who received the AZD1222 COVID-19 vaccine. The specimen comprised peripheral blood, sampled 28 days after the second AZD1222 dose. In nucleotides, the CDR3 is TGTGCCAGCAGCACCCGAGGGGGGACCTACGAGCAGTACTTC. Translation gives CASSTRGGTYEQYF.